The subject of this entry is one T cell receptor (beta chain). Its antigen is still unknown. RNA was extracted from bulk tissue without any cell sorting. More than 3 cm separated this lung sample from the edge of the tumor. This entry is derived from a study of tumor and adjacent non-tumor tissue in lung cancer. Background on the study: Patients comprised about a dozen adenocarcinoma, 2 squamous cell carcinoma and 1 small cell lung cancer.

Broader study findings: Higher tumor TCR diversity was associated with shorter survival. In normal lung, the top 100 clones were significantly more dominant than in tumor. TCR diversity was significantly greater in tumor than normal lung tissue.

Germline assignment: CDR1 SGHNT and CDR2 YYREEE (reference sequence). The CDR3 is made up of 15 amino acids. V lost 9 bases to trimming and J lost 2 bases, with 18 bases between them. The library came from three nested PCR rounds adapted from ARM-PCR protocols. TCRdb re-derived calls from the multiplex PCR reads in MiXCR, one entry per CDR3 protein. The table lists about 110,000 distinct CDR3 sequences, 60% to 70% of them singletons. Sequencing input: distant non-tumor lung tissue. V and J are TRBV5-4 and TRBJ2-1; unclear D gene. The source of this sequence is a man aged 55-75 years with non-small cell lung cancer. The CDR3 nucleotides read TGTGCCATCTCACCGTCTGGAAACCCCTACAATGAGCAGTTCTTC. It is translated as CAISPSGNPYNEQFF.